The clone carrying this T cell receptor (beta chain) has more than one count but fewer than ten. The protocol was immunoSEQ multiplex PCR, while the TCRdb copy is restricted to in-frame clones and leaves out a portion. The sample contains 200,000 to 300,000 clones, approximately 80% of which appear only once. CDR3 length: 15 amino acids. Trimming took off 4 bases at V and 0 bases at J, with 13 bases between the two ends. Germline V gene lookup returns CDR1 SGHRS and CDR2 YFSETQ. The data are from a study of blood T cell repertoires in COVID-19. The sequence derives from a woman of 80 years or more with acute or convalescent COVID-19. V is TRBV5-1 and J is TRBJ1-2; D gene uncertain. Sequencing was performed on peripheral blood. The CDR3 coding sequence is TGCGCCAGCAGCGGTGACGGAGATCCTAACTATGGCTACACCTTC. Its protein product is CASSGDGDPNYGYTF.